This TCR beta chain appears in the sequencing data of a study of a mutant IDH1 vaccine in newly diagnosed glioma. The wider study: Commencement of vaccination occurred 4-6 weeks following radiotherapy alone, or concurrently with temozolomide cycles. It was at week 35 that visit V12 occurred, and at week 47 that visit V13 did.

CDR3 length: 17 residues. Germline V gene sequence: CDR1 SGHRS, CDR2 YFSETQ. Trimming cost V 6 bases and J 2 bases; bases outside gene matches: 14. Concerning this clone itself: The antigen is undetermined.

The repertoire was sequenced with immunoSEQ multiplex PCR; TCRdb's copy has only in-frame clones and lacks some. The sample holds about 69,000 clones, approximately 86% seen once. The time point: week 35, safety follow-up. Doses comprised 300 ug of mutant IDH1 20-mer peptide each, plus topical imiquimod. This TCR came from a man aged 25-45 years with glioma. Sequences were derived from PBMCs, sampled from a glioma patient whose treatment included an IDH1 peptide vaccine. This chain links TRBV5-1 with TRBJ1-2; 9 bases align to TRBD1. This CDR3 reads CASMGTPTTGGNYGYTF. The DNA for the CDR3 is TGCGCCAGCATGGGTACCCCGACGACAGGGGGGAACTATGGCTACACCTTC.